These T cell receptor beta chains were read from a single sample in a study of blood T cells in healthy people across ages. In TCRdb, the 5' RACE reads were re-called with MiXCR into one record per CDR3 protein. The data contain roughly 500,000 distinct CDR3 sequences, more than 20% of them singletons. This same sample was also taken into another study, of T cells of mothers and their children.

Specimen: blood. These receptors originate from a boy younger than 18 in good health. Each CDR3 is given with its conserved first and last residue. A D gene is named only where the DNA matches it firmly. Clone size is not always given. Where it is, it says once, few, many or a class for expanded clones.

D,V,J,size,CDR3
-,TRBV20-1,TRBJ1-2,few,CSARDRGSYGYTF
-,TRBV7-9,TRBJ1-2,-,CASSDSNRGVHGYTF
-,TRBV10-3,TRBJ2-3,-,CAIREEGTINTQYF
TRBD2,TRBV29-1,-,-,CSVESGTSGSFPYEQYF
TRBD1,TRBV4-3,TRBJ2-7,-,CASSPHRGLVEQYF
-,TRBV3-1,TRBJ1-1,few,CASSQGIGTEAFF
-,TRBV9,TRBJ2-1,-,CASSVALVSYNEQFF
-,TRBV5-1,TRBJ1-1,few,CASSLSADWVYRLPNTEAFF
-,TRBV3-1,-,-,CASSQDRGPGVEQFF
-,TRBV7-2,TRBJ1-1,-,CASSLGSYTEAFF
-,TRBV7-9,-,few,CASSLWRGPPYEQYF
TRBD2,TRBV10-3,TRBJ2-4,few,CAISEGLAGGENIQYF
-,TRBV7-2,TRBJ2-1,-,CASSPDTEFYSEQFF
-,TRBV4-3,TRBJ2-3,-,CASSQDHSTVPTDTQYF
-,TRBV10-3,-,few,CAISHSTDNYEQYF
TRBD2,TRBV4-3,TRBJ2-1,-,CASSQGTGGPYNEQFF
-,TRBV15,TRBJ2-7,-,CATSRDLGPYEQYF
-,TRBV12-3/TRBV12-4,TRBJ2-3,-,CASSPWGTASTDTQYF
TRBD1,TRBV10-3,TRBJ1-4,few,CAISETDRNKDEKLFF
-,TRBV11-2,TRBJ2-6,few,CASSLEESGANVLTF